Within the sample, the clone carrying this T cell receptor beta chain is medium-sized (0.01 to 0.1%). Plated together were around 200,000 CFSE-labeled responder cells and around 200,000 irradiated, violet-dye-labeled stimulator cells. Sorting of proliferating CFSE-low CD3+CD4+ and CD3+CD8+ responders took place after the reaction. Sequencing was performed with immunoSEQ multiplex PCR; in TCRdb, only in-frame clones are kept and a portion is missing. The sample yields several thousand clones, 20% to 25% seen once. The record originates from a study of graft-versus-host responses after intestinal transplantation. On the study more broadly: All recipients got anti-thymocyte globulin induction, then tacrolimus and steroids for around three years. Study-level findings and limits: High graft-versus-host to host-versus-graft clonal ratios were found in allografts of patients who had graft-donor T cell macrochimerism.

V lost 3 bases, J lost 4 bases, and 5 bases stayed unmatched. The germline CDR1 and CDR2 sequences are SGHTA and FQGNSA. This CDR3 spans 14 amino acids. The sequence was obtained from a human patient who was an organ donor for intestinal transplantation. Here the sequenced sample was alloreactive CD4+ T cells from a mixed lymphocyte reaction culture, taken before transplantation. This sample's subset: CFSE-low proliferating T cells sorted from roughly six-day pre-transplant mixed lymphocyte reaction (GvH or HvG direction). This chain uses TRBV7-2 with TRBJ1-1; 7 positions match TRBD1. CDR3 residues: CASSFATGSTEAFF. Written as DNA, the CDR3 is TGTGCCAGCAGCTTCGCGACAGGGTCCACTGAAGCTTTCTTT. The whole variable domain, filled in from reference TRBV7-2 and TRBJ1-1, reads GAGVSQSPSNKVTEKGKDVELRCDPISGHTALYWYRQSLGQGLEFLIYFQGNSAPDKSGLPSDRFSAERTGGSVSTLTIQRTQQEDSAVYLCASSFATGSTEAFFGQGTRLTVV.